The sequence of this T cell receptor beta chain was determined in a study of OX40 agonist ivuxolimab in advanced cancers. Whole-study context: Cancers in dose escalation were hepatocellular, melanoma, renal cell and head and neck. The mean age was approximately 60 years, ranging from 23 to 79, with roughly four fifths of participants male.

Study observations and caveats: In a subset of nonresponders, normalized T-cell clonal expansion was also low. It was not determined which antigens were specifically recognized by the peripheral T cells that had undergone clonal expansion.

The method was immunoSEQ multiplex PCR; TCRdb's version includes in-frame clones alone and lacks a portion of them. The sample records approximately 67,000 clones, about 88% being singletons. Note on this clone: The antigen remains unidentified.

The source was CD4+ or CD8+ T cells sorted from blood, collected in a trial of the OX40 agonist ivuxolimab. The source of this sequence is an adult with an advanced solid tumor such as melanoma, head and neck, liver or kidney cancer.

The CDR3 loop is CSVESQGGGYTF. CDR3 bases: TGCAGCGTTGAGAGTCAGGGTGGCGGCTACACCTTC. The rearrangement joins TRBV29-1 to TRBJ1-2; a weak D match, TRBD1 (5 bases). The V end lost 3 bases, the J end lost 8 bases, and 13 bases lay between the germline ends. The CDR3 length is 12 residues. CDR1 is SQVTM and CDR2 is ANQGSEA in the germline V gene.